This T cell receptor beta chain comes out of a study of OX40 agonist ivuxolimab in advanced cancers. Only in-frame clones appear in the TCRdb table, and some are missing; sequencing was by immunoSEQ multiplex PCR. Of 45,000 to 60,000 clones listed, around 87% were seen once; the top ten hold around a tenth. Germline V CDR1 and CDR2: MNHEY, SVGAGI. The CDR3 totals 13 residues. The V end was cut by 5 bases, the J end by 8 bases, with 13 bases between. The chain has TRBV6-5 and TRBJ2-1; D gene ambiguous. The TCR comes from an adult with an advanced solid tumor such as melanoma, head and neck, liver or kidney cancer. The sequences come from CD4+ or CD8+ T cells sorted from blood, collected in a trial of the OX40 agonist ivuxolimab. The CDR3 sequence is CASSPLAADEQFF. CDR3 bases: TGTGCCAGCAGTCCGCTCGCAGCCGATGAGCAGTTCTTC.